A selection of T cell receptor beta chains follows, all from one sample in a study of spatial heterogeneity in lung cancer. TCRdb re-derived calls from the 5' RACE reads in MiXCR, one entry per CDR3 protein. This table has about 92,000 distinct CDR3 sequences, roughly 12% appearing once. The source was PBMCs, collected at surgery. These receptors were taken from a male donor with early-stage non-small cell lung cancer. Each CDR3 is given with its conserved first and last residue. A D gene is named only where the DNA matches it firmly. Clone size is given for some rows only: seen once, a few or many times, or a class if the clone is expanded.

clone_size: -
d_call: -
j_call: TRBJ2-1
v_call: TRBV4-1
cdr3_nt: TGCGCCAGCAGCCCCAAGGACGGCGGAATCCCCTACAATGAGCAGTTCTTC
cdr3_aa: CASSPKDGGIPYNEQFF

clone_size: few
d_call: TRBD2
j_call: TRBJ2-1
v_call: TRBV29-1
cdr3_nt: TGCAGCGTTACCATAGCGGGAGGCAATGAGCAGTTCTTC
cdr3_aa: CSVTIAGGNEQFF

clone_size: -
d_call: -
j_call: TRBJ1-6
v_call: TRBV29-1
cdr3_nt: TGCAGCGCCTCAACAGGGTTTGGTAATTCACCCCTCCACTTT
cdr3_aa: CSASTGFGNSPLHF

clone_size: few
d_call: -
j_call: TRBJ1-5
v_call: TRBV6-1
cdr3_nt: TGTGCCAGCTCCGAGGGCAATCAGCCCCAGCATTTT
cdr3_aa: CASSEGNQPQHF

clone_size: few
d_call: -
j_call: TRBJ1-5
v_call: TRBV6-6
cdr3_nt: TGTGCCAGCACCCCCGGGAGGGAGAAAGGCCCCCAGCATTTT
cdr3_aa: CASTPGREKGPQHF

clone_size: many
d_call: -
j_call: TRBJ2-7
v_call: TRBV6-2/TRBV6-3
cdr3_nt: TGTGCCAGCCCACCCCGGCATACCACCTACGAGCAGTACTTC
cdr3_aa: CASPPRHTTYEQYF

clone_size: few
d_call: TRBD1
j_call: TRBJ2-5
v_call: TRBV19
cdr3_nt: TGTGCCAGTAGTCAATTTACGGGACAGCTAAAAGAGACCCAGTACTTC
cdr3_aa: CASSQFTGQLKETQYF

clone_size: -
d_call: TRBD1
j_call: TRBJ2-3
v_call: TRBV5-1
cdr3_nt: TGCGCCAGCAGCTTGGCCCCACAGGGGGCCGAAGATACGCAGTATTTT
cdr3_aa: CASSLAPQGAEDTQYF

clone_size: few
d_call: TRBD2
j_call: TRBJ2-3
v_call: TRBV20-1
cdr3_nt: TGCAGTGCTAGAGCTGGGGGGGGTATGGATACGCAGTATTTT
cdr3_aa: CSARAGGGMDTQYF

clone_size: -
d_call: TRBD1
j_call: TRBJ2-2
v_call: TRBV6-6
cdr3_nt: TGTGCCAGCGGGACAGGGGCAGACACCGGGGAGCTGTTTTTT
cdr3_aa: CASGTGADTGELFF

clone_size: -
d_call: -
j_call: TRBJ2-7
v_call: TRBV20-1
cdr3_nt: TGCAGTGCTAGTATCGTGGGGTACGAGCAGTACTTC
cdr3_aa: CSASIVGYEQYF

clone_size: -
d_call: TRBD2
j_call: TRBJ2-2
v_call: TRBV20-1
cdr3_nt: TGCAGTGCCCCTAGCAGCGGGAGGTCGAACACCGGGGAGCTGTTTTTT
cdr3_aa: CSAPSSGRSNTGELFF

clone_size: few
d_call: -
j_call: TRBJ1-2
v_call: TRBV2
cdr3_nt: TGTGCCAGCAGTTTTGACGGGGGCTATGGCTACACCTTC
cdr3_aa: CASSFDGGYGYTF

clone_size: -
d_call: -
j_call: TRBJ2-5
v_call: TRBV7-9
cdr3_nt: TGTGCCAGCAGCTTTTCCGACTGGGAGACCCAGTACTTC
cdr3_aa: CASSFSDWETQYF

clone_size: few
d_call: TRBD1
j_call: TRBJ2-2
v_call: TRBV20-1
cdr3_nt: TGCAGTGCTAGAGTCCATGACCCCGACAGGGCGAACACCGGGGAGCTGTTTTTT
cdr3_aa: CSARVHDPDRANTGELFF

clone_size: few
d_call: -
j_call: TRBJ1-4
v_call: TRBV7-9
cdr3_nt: TGTGCCAGCAACTCCCCGGGAGTGAATGAAAAACTGTTTTTT
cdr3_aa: CASNSPGVNEKLFF

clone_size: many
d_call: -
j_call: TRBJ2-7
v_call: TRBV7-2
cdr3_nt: TGTGCCAGCAGCTGGACCCGGGACCCATCCTACGAGCAGTACTTC
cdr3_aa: CASSWTRDPSYEQYF

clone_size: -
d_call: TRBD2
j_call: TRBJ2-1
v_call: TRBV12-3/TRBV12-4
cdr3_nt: TGTGCCAGCAGCCGGACTAGCGGGGGGCCCGGGTTCTTC
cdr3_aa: CASSRTSGGPGFF

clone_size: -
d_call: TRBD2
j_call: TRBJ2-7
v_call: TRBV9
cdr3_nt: TGTGCCAGCAGCGTAGGGGTGGCGGGAGGGTTCGACGAGCAGTACTTC
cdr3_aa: CASSVGVAGGFDEQYF

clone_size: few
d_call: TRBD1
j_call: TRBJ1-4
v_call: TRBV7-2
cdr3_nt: TGTGCCAGCAGCTTATCGACAGGGGTAGGGGAAAAACTGTTTTTT
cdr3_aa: CASSLSTGVGEKLFF

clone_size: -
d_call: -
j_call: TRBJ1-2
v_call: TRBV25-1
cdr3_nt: TGTGCCAGCAGTGCCCGAGGGAGCTGGGATGGCTACACCTTC
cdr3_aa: CASSARGSWDGYTF

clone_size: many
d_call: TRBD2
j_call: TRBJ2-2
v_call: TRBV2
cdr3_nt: TGTGCCAGCCTCGGGACTAGCAACACCGGGGAGCTGTTTTTT
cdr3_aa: CASLGTSNTGELFF

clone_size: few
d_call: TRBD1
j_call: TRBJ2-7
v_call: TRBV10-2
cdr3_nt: TGCGCCAGCAGTGAACCGGGACAGGTACGCTCCTACGAGCAGTACTTC
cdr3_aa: CASSEPGQVRSYEQYF

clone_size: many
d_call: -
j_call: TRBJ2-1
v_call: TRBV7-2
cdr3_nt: TGTGCCAGCAGCCCTGACAGGTTTCTTTACAATGAGCAGTTCTTC
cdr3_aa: CASSPDRFLYNEQFF

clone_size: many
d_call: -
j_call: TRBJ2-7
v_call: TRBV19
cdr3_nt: TGTGCCAGTAGTATCGGGTACGAGCAGTACTTC
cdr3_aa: CASSIGYEQYF

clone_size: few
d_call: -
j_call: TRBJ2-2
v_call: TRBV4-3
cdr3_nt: TGCGCCAGCAGCCGTGGACCCGGGGAGCTGTTTTTT
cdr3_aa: CASSRGPGELFF

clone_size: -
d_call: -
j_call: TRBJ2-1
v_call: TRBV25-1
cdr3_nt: TGTGCCAGCAGTGAGGTCAGGGGCTACAATGAGCAGTTCTTC
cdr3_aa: CASSEVRGYNEQFF